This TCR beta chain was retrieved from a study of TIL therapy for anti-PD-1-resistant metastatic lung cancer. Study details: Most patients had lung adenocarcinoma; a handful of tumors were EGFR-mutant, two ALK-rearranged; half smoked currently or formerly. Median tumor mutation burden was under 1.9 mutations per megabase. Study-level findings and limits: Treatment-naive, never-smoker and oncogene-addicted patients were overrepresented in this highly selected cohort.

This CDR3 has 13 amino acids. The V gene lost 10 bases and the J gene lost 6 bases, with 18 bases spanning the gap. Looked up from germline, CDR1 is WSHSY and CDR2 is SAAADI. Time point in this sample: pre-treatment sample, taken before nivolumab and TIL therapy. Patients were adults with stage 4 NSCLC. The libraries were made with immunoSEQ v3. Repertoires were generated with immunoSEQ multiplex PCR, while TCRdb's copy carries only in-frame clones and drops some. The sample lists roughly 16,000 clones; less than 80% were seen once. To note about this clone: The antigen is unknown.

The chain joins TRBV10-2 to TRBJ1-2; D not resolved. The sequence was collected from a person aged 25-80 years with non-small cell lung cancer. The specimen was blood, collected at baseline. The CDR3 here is CATSDLRKHGYTF. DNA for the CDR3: TGCGCCACCTCGGACCTAAGAAAGCATGGCTACACCTTC.